This entry lists 9 T cell receptor beta chains sequenced from one sample in a study of blood T cell repertoires in COVID-19. Data came from immunoSEQ multiplex PCR; TCRdb stores just in-frame clones and leaves some out. The sample gives approximately 160,000 clones, roughly 72% of which show up once; 3.7% is in the top ten. Material for sequencing was peripheral blood. Receptor source: a woman of 80 years or more with acute or convalescent COVID-19.

The chain has TRBV5-1 and TRBJ2-6; D perhaps matches TRBD2 (7 bases). CDR1 and CDR2 (germline): SGHRS, YFSETQ. This CDR3 has 14 amino acids. Trimming took off 4 bases at V and 5 bases at J, with 10 bases between the two ends. CDR3 bases: TGCGCCAGCAGCGGGGGGGCCTGGGCCAACGTCCTGACTTTC. This sequence encodes CASSGGAWANVLTF.

The J gene is TRBJ1-1, the V gene TRBV5-8; D ambiguous. CDR1 is SGHTS, CDR2 YDEGEE, per germline. Deletions cut 0 bases from V and 1 base from J, with 13 bases between. CDR3 length: 16 residues. The CDR3 DNA reads TGTGCCAGCAGCTTGGTACCGGAACCTAGGAACACTGAAGCTTTCTTT. Translating it yields CASSLVPEPRNTEAFF. The full variable domain, in which reference TRBV5-8 and TRBJ1-1 provide the parts outside the CDR3, is EAGVTQSPTHLIKTRGQQATLRCSPISGHTSVYWYQQALGLGLQFLLWYDEGEERNRGNFPPRFSGRQFPNYSSELNVNALELEDSALYLCASSLVPEPRNTEAFFGQGTRLTVV.

The V call is TRBV11-2, the J call TRBJ1-1; possibly TRBD1 for D (5 bases). Germline CDR1 reads SGHAT; CDR2 reads FQNNGV. Trimming shortened V by 6 bases and J by 6 bases, and 11 bases separated the two germline ends. The CDR3 is 12 residues long. The CDR3 DNA reads as TGTGCCAGCAGAGGGGATTACGCTGAAGCTTTCTTT. Its translation is CASRGDYAEAFF.

This chain uses TRBV7-9 with TRBJ1-2; weak D call: TRBD1 (6 bases). The CDR3 is 14 residues long. Trimming removed 6 bases at V and 6 bases at J, with 17 bases between. Germline V gene sequence: CDR1 SEHNR, CDR2 FQNEAQ (reference sequence). The DNA for the CDR3 is TGTGCCAGCAGAGGAGACAGGTCATTGGATGGCTACACCTTC. The encoded protein is CASRGDRSLDGYTF.

This clone was picked up one time. This rearrangement joins TRBV10-3 to TRBJ1-1; 9 nucleotides agree with TRBD1. Per the germline V gene, CDR1 is ENHRY and CDR2 is SYGVKD. The V gene end was trimmed by 5 bases and the J gene end by 4 bases; junction bases not matched to a gene: 5. The CDR3 is 14 amino acids. Written as DNA, the CDR3 is TGTGCCATCAGTCCGGGACAGGGAACCACTGAAGCTTTCTTT. This sequence encodes CAISPGQGTTEAFF.

CDR3 sequence (DNA): TGTGCCAGCAGCCATCCCGGGACAGGGTATAATTCACCCCTCCACTTT. Its protein is CASSHPGTGYNSPLHF. This sequence joins TRBV3-1 (or the pseudogene TRBV3-2) and TRBJ1-6; 9 bases are a match to TRBD1. Trimming removed 3 bases from V and 4 bases from J; junction bases left unmatched: 4. The CDR3 extends over 16 amino acids. CDR1 LGHDT and CDR2 YNNKEL come from the germline V gene (reference sequence).

The chain employs TRBV6-1 and TRBJ2-5, with D possibly being TRBD1 (6 bases). The germline V gene encodes CDR1 MNHNS and CDR2 SASEGT. V lost 2 bases and J 5 bases, leaving 15 bases between the germline ends. This CDR3 has 15 residues. Here the CDR3 reads CASSEFGLGAETQYF. The CDR3 DNA reads as TGTGCCAGCAGTGAATTTGGTTTGGGGGCCGAGACCCAGTACTTC.

This chain links TRBV5-1 with TRBJ2-3; tentative D call: TRBD2 (5 bases). V was shortened by 2 bases and J by 2 bases, with 15 bases between the two germline ends. Germline V gene data show CDR1 as SGHRS and CDR2 as YFSETQ. The CDR3 sequence is 16 residues long. CDR3 residues: CASSFPAGQVTDTQYF. Written as DNA, the CDR3 is TGCGCCAGCAGCTTCCCGGCGGGTCAAGTCACAGATACGCAGTATTTT.

The chain uses TRBV6-2 or TRBV6-3 and TRBJ1-2; TRBD1 is a possible D gene (6 bases). The V end was cut by 3 bases, the J end by 5 bases, with 13 bases between. Germline-derived CDR1 and CDR2 are MNHEY and SVGEGT. The CDR3 runs 14 residues. CDR3 nucleotides: TGTGCCAGCAGTTATGACAGGAGCCGTTATGGCTACACCTTC. Protein product: CASSYDRSRYGYTF.